This TCR beta chain was documented in a study of T-cell reconstitution after alpha-beta-depleted transplantation in children. The study's findings and limits: Counts and diversity of T cells one year after transplant came mostly from newly produced T cells. Expanded graft clones, several hundred of them, were reportedly the source of alpha-beta T cells about two months after transplant. From surviving recipient T cells and thymic progenitors came the high day-60 TCRbeta diversity observed in some patients.

CDR3 length equals 17 residues. With regard to this clonotype: Its cognate antigen is unknown.

The authors prepared the TCRbeta library with unique molecular identifiers. TCRdb processed the PCR reads anew with MiXCR; each CDR3 protein has one entry. The sample holds 250,000 to 400,000 distinct CDR3 sequences, 23% seen once. The sample here was PBMCs, mostly from graft donor cells, taken 180 days after TCRalphabeta/CD19-depleted stem cell transplant. The clonotype was recovered from a male patient aged 5 to 17 who had a stem cell transplant for acute lymphoblastic leukemia, so the T cells may come from the graft donor. This rearrangement joins TRBV21-1 to TRBJ2-2; the D segment call TRBD1 is taken from the table without a DNA check. TRBV21-1 is a documented pseudogene. CDR3 DNA: TGTGCCAGCAGCAACTTTAGCGGACAGGGGTGGTCCGGGGAGCTGTTTTTT. Translated: CASSNFSGQGWSGELFF.